This T cell receptor beta chain was sequenced for a study of T-cell memory formation after mild COVID-19. TCRdb re-called the 5' RACE reads with MiXCR, one entry per CDR3 protein. The data hold about 110,000 distinct CDR3 sequences, with under 15% observed a single time. The CDR3 spans 16 residues. CDR1 is SGHAT, CDR2 FQNNGV, per germline. V dropped 6 bases and J dropped 7; count of bases not matched to a gene: 14. J is TRBJ2-1 and V is TRBV11-2; 8 bases match TRBD1. Material: PBMCs or a T cell subset sorted from them (not recorded which). The receptor was derived from a young man who had mild COVID-19 (a few samples of this study predate the infection). Cell type and time point are not known. In DNA, the CDR3 is TGTGCCAGCAGGGATACTACAGGGGGGAACGGGAATGAGCAGTTCTTC. The encoded protein is CASRDTTGGNGNEQFF.